These 11 T cell receptor beta chains share one sample of origin, sequenced in a study of T cells in Graves' hyperthyroidism and ophthalmopathy (dated by TCRdb to the late 2010s). To prepare the library, multiplex PCR was applied. Sequencing was performed on an Illumina HiSeq 2000. The TCR beta CDR3 regions were amplified from RNA transcripts. For the first round of RT-PCR on the TCR CDR3, the HTBI primer set was used together with the Qiagen OneStep RT-PCR kit. TCRdb redid the processing of the public reads, applying fastp at Q25 and MiXCR, and retained in-frame beta chains. Merged by CDR3 protein, the rows form single entries marked with the most common genes and DNA. Here the sample has 300,000 to 400,000 distinct CDR3 sequences; less than 15% occur a single time. Together, the top ten hold less than 10% of the sample. The source material was blood. These receptors all come from a woman aged 18 to 35 with Graves' hyperthyroidism.

Regarding this clonotype: A read error is possible here, since a much larger clone lies one base away. This rearrangement joins TRBV20-1 to TRBJ1-4; D is ambiguous. V lost 5 bases and J 4 bases, leaving 11 bases between the germline ends. CDR1 and CDR2 (germline): DFQATT, SNEGSKA (reference sequence). The CDR3 length is 13 residues. The CDR3 coding sequence is TGCAGTGCTTTACAGAAGGATAATGAAAAACTGTTTTTT. Protein sequence: CSALQKDNEKLFF.

A few counts support this clonotype. This chain links TRBV5-1 with TRBJ2-1; perhaps TRBD1 as D (6 bases). In germline, CDR1 is SGHRS, CDR2 YFSETQ. With 4 bases removed from V and 0 bases from J, the gap between germline ends came to 14 bases. The CDR3 length is 16 residues. CDR3 loop: CASSPRQVSSYNEQFF. CDR3 sequence (DNA): TGCGCCAGCAGCCCCAGACAGGTTAGCTCCTACAATGAGCAGTTCTTC. Combining the CDR3 with reference TRBV5-1 and TRBJ2-1 gives the whole variable domain KAGVTQTPRYLIKTRGQQVTLSCSPISGHRSVSWYQQTPGQGLQFLFEYFSETQRNKGNFPGRFSGRQFSNSRSEMNVSTLELGDSALYLCASSPRQVSSYNEQFFGPGTRLTVL.

This clonotype has a handful of counts. The chain carries TRBV25-1 and TRBJ1-4, with TRBD1 matching 7 bases. The V gene's germline CDR1 is MGHDK and CDR2 SYGVNS. The J segment lost 3 bases and the V segment lost 5 bases, leaving 6 bases of the junction unmatched. CDR3 length: 15 amino acids. The CDR3: CASSKPGQSNEKLFF. The CDR3, as DNA: TGTGCCAGCAGTAAGCCGGGACAGTCTAATGAAAAACTGTTTTTT.

Only a few counts were recorded for this clonotype. A much larger clone sits a single nucleotide away, making a read error possible. This sequence joins TRBV5-1 and TRBJ2-3; D possibly matches TRBD1 or TRBD2 (6 bases each). This CDR3 is 14 amino acids long. Germline lookup yields CDR1 SGHRS and CDR2 YFSETQ. CDR3: CASSAVGGTGTQYF. Written as DNA, the CDR3 is TGCGCCAGCAGCGCAGTCGGGGGCACAGGTACGCAGTATTTT.

This clonotype came up many times. The chain links TRBV24-1 to TRBJ2-3; maybe TRBD2 (6 bases). Trimming cost V 5 bases and J 1 base, with 15 bases left between them. Germline CDR1 is KGHDR and CDR2 is SFDVKD. CDR3 size: 16 residues. The CDR3 loop is CATSGGRRGGTDTQYF. In DNA, the CDR3 is TGTGCCACCAGTGGGGGCCGGCGCGGGGGCACAGATACGCAGTATTTT.

This clonotype was seen repeatedly, ten times or more. V gene TRBV29-1 combines with J gene TRBJ2-1; 10 bases are a match to TRBD2. Germline V gene data show CDR1 as SQVTM and CDR2 as ANQGSEA. V lost 2 bases, J lost 14 bases, and 9 bases stayed unmatched. This CDR3 region has 13 residues. The CDR3: CSVESPSGSTEFF. DNA of the CDR3: TGCAGCGTTGAATCGCCTAGCGGGAGTACAGAGTTCTTC.

This clonotype was seen repeatedly, ten times or more. The chain uses TRBV6-1 and TRBJ1-1; 7 bases are shared with TRBD1. Germline V gives CDR1 MNHNS, CDR2 SASEGT. The length of the CDR3 is 15 residues. Trimming removed 7 bases from V and 2 bases from J; junction bases left unmatched: 10. CDR3 sequence: CASIWGTVPNTEAFF. The CDR3 nucleotides are TGTGCCAGCATCTGGGGGACAGTTCCCAACACTGAAGCTTTCTTT.

This clonotype was seen more than once but under ten times. This chain uses TRBV5-1 with TRBJ1-3; maybe TRBD1 (5 bases). V shed 0 bases and J shed 0 bases, with 19 bases lying between them. This CDR3 spans 19 amino acids. The germline CDR1 and CDR2 sequences are SGHRS and YFSETQ. The CDR3 loop is CASSLAWLTGPNSGNTIYF. The CDR3 nucleotides are TGCGCCAGCAGCTTGGCCTGGTTAACGGGACCTAACTCTGGAAACACCATATATTTT.

This clonotype occurred many times. This chain joins TRBV10-3 and TRBJ2-7; TRBD1 aligns across 7 bases. Germline values: CDR1 ENHRY, CDR2 SYGVKD. CDR3 size: 13 residues. V was clipped by 5 bases and J by 3 bases; unmatched bases: 4. The CDR3 is CAISTGTVYEQYF. CDR3 nucleotide sequence: TGTGCCATCAGTACAGGGACAGTCTACGAGCAGTACTTC.

Comment on this clonotype: Compared with germline, one end of the junction differs, possibly owing to a read error. The chain employs TRBV5-6 and TRBJ2-1; D is perhaps TRBD2 (5 bases). Germline-derived CDR1 and CDR2 are SGHDT and YYEEEE. The CDR3 runs to 14 residues. The CDR3: CAGSLARGRNEQFF. DNA of the CDR3: TGTGCCGGCAGCTTGGCCCGGGGTAGGAATGAGCAGTTCTTC.

This clonotype was seen repeatedly, ten times or more. The rearrangement joins TRBV28 to TRBJ2-5, with 7 bases matching TRBD2. The V segment lost 3 bases and the J segment 2 bases; nucleotides outside the gene matches: 6. CDR3 length equals 15 residues. Germline CDR1 and CDR2: MDHEN and SYDVKM. CDR3 sequence (DNA): TGTGCCAGCAGTTTGCCTCTAGCGGTACAAGAGACCCAGTACTTC. It is translated as CASSLPLAVQETQYF.